This T cell receptor (beta chain) was profiled in a study of T cells in Graves' hyperthyroidism and ophthalmopathy. Notes on the study in general: Before onset, ophthalmopathy was predicted by the model a median about 6.2 months earlier.

As concerns this clonotype: Its target is not known.

RNA transcripts yielded amplified TCR beta CDR3 regions. HTBI primers were the set used in a first-round RT-PCR of the TCR CDR3. TCRdb processed the multiplex PCR reads anew with MiXCR; each CDR3 protein has one entry. The sample consists of some 530,000 distinct CDR3 sequences, 20% to 25% of them appearing once. The J segment lost 1 base and the V segment lost 7 bases, leaving 7 bases of the junction unmatched. CDR1 is MNHNS, CDR2 SASEGT, per germline. This CDR3 is built from 15 residues. The specimen sequenced was blood. The chain recombines TRBV6-1 with TRBJ2-7; 10 positions match TRBD2. The TCR comes from a woman in her 70s with Graves' ophthalmopathy. The CDR3 here is CASIRTSGSSYEQYF. Here the CDR3 DNA reads TGTGCCAGCATTAGGACTAGCGGAAGTTCCTACGAGCAGTACTTC.